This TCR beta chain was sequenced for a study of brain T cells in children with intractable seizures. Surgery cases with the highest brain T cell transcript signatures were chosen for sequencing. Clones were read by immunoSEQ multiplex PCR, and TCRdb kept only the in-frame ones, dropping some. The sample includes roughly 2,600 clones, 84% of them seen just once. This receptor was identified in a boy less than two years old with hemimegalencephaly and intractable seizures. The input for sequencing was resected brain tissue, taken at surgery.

The CDR3 DNA reads TGTGCCAGCCTCCAGGGCAGTCCTTTATTCAATGAGCAGTTCTTC. Its translation: CASLQGSPLFNEQFF. The chain couples TRBV6-6 to TRBJ2-1, with a weak D call TRBD1 (5 bases). The CDR3 runs to 15 residues. V was cut by 8 bases and J by 6 bases, with 20 bases left in between. Germline-derived CDR1 and CDR2 are MNHNY and SVGAGI (reference sequence).